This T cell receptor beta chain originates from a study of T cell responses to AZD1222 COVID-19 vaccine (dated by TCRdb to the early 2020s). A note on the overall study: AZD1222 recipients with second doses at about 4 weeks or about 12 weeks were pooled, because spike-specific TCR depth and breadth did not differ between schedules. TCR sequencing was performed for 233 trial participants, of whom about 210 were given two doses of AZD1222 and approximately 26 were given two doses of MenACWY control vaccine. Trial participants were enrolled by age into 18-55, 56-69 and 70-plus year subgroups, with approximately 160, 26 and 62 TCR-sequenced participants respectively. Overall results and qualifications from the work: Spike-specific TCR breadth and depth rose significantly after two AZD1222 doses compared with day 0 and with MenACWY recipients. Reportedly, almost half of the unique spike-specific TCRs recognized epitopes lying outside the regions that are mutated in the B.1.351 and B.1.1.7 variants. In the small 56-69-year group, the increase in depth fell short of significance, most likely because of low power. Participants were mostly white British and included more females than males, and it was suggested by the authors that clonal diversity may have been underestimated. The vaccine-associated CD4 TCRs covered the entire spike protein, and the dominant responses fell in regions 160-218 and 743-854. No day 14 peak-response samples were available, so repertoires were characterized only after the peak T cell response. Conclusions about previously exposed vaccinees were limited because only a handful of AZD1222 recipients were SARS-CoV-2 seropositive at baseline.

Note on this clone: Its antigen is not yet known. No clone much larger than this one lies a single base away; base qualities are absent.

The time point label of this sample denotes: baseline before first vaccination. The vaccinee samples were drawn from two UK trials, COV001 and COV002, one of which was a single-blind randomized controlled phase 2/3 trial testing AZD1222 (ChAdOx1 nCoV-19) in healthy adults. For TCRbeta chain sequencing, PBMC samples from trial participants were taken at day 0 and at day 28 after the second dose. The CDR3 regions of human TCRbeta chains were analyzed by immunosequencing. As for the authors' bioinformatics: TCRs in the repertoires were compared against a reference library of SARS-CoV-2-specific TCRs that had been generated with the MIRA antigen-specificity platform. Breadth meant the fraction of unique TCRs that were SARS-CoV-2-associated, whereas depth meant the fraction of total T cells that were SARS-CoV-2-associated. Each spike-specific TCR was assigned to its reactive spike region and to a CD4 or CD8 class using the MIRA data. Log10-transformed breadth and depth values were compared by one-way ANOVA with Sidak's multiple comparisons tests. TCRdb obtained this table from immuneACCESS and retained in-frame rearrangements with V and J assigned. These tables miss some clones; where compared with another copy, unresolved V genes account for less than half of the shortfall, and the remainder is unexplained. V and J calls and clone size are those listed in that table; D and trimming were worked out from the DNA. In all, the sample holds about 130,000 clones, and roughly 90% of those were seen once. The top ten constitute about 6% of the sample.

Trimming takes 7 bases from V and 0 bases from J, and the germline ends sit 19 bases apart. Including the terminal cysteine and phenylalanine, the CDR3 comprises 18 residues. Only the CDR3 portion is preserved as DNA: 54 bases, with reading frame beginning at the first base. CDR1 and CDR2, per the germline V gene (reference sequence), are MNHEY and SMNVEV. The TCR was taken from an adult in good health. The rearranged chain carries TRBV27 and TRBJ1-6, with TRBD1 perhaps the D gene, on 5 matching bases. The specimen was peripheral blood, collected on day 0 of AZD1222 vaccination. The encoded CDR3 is CASTKLGVLSSYNSPLHF. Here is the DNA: TGTGCCAGCACAAAATTAGGGGTTCTCAGCTCCTATAATTCACCCCTCCACTTT.